These 27 T cell receptor beta chains came from one sample sequenced in a study of blood T cell repertoires in COVID-19. The table came from immunoSEQ multiplex PCR; TCRdb's copy has only in-frame clones and leaves some out. The table has more than 65,000 clones, roughly 89% seen once. Sequenced: peripheral blood. The receptor source for this set is a human donor in a cohort sampled during active COVID-19.

The chain joins TRBV11-2 to TRBJ2-2, with 7 bases lining up with TRBD1. The CDR3 has 17 amino acids. V shed 2 bases and J 4 bases; nucleotides not matched to a gene: 10. Per the germline V gene, CDR1 is SGHAT and CDR2 is FQNNGV. The CDR3 reads CASSLLKTGLGTGELFF. CDR3 coding DNA: TGTGCCAGCAGCTTACTCAAGACAGGGCTTGGCACCGGGGAGCTGTTTTTT.

The chain links TRBV11-2 to TRBJ2-1; 7 nucleotides agree with TRBD2. Trimming removed 3 bases from V and 6 bases from J; junction bases left unmatched: 11. The germline V gene encodes CDR1 SGHAT and CDR2 FQNNGV. The CDR3 runs 16 residues. This CDR3 is CASSFPRGQRGNEQFF. In DNA form, the CDR3 reads TGTGCCAGCAGCTTCCCGAGGGGCCAGCGGGGCAATGAGCAGTTCTTC.

This rearrangement joins TRBV28 to TRBJ2-7, with 7 nucleotides matching TRBD1. The germline V gene encodes CDR1 MDHEN and CDR2 SYDVKM. V shed 10 bases, J shed 1 base, and the junction held 13 bases outside the gene matches. This CDR3 has 15 amino acids. The DNA of the CDR3 is TGTGCCACCGCTTCCCCGAGACAGGGTTCCTACGAGCAGTACTTC. Its translation is CATASPRQGSYEQYF. Full variable domain (remainder filled in from reference TRBV28 and TRBJ2-7): DVKVTQSSRYLVKRTGEKVFLECVQDMDHENMFWYRQDPGLGLRLIYFSYDVKMKEKGDIPEGYSVSREKKERFSLILESASTNQTSMYLCATASPRQGSYEQYFGPGTRLTVT.

CDR3: CASTKTQGPGNTIYF. CDR3 DNA sequence: TGCGCCAGCACAAAAACCCAGGGGCCCGGAAACACCATATATTTT. V and J are TRBV4-1 and TRBJ1-3; D is possibly TRBD1 (6 bases). V lost 7 bases, J lost 4 bases, and 17 bases lay in between. Germline values: CDR1 MGHRA, CDR2 YSYEKL. This CDR3 comprises 15 residues.

V usage is TRBV7-9 and J usage is TRBJ2-7, with 8 bases aligning to TRBD1. The CDR3 is made up of 13 amino acids. Germline CDR1 reads SEHNR; CDR2 reads FQNEAQ (reference sequence). V was pared by 5 bases and J by 3 bases, with 3 bases of the junction left unmatched. The DNA for the CDR3 is TGTGCCAGCAGCCCGGGACAGGACTACGAGCAGTACTTC. It is translated as CASSPGQDYEQYF.

This chain links TRBV6-1 with TRBJ2-5, with D perhaps matching TRBD1 (5 bases). The germline V gene encodes CDR1 MNHNS and CDR2 SASEGT. Trimming stripped 0 bases from V and 1 base from J, with 12 bases between. CDR3 length: 16 residues. CDR3 nucleotide sequence: TGTGCCAGCAGTGAAGCGGCTGGGGCACGCCAAGAGACCCAGTACTTC. Its protein product is CASSEAAGARQETQYF.

The chain has TRBV5-1 and TRBJ1-2; the match to TRBD1 covers 8 bases. V gave up 3 bases and J gave up 5 bases; unmatched junction bases: 12. The CDR3 consists of 16 residues. Per germline, CDR1 SGHRS and CDR2 YFSETQ. CDR3 DNA sequence: TGCGCCAGCAGCTATCCCCCCGGACAGGGCGAATATGGCTACACCTTC. Protein sequence: CASSYPPGQGEYGYTF.

The chain combines TRBV30 with TRBJ1-2; perhaps TRBD1 as D (5 bases). Germline CDR1 and CDR2: GTSNPN and SVGIG (reference sequence). This CDR3 has 13 amino acids. Trimming stripped 2 bases from V and 4 bases from J, with 11 bases between. CDR3 nucleotide sequence: TGTGCCTGGAGTACAGACAGACCCTATGGCTACACCTTC. It is translated as CAWSTDRPYGYTF. The full variable domain, in which reference TRBV30 and TRBJ1-2 provide the parts outside the CDR3, is SQTIHQWPATLVQPVGSPLSLECTVEGTSNPNLYWYRQAAGRGLQLLFYSVGIGQISSEVPQNLSASRPQDRQFILSSKKLLLSDSGFYLCAWSTDRPYGYTFGSGTRLTVV.

The V call is TRBV5-6, the J call TRBJ2-7; 7 bases map to TRBD1. The CDR3 totals 13 residues. V dropped 1 base and J dropped 4; count of bases not matched to a gene: 2. Germline CDR1 and CDR2: SGHDT and YYEEEE. CDR3 coding DNA: TGTGCCAGCAGCTTGAACAGGGGATACGAGCAGTACTTC. Residues: CASSLNRGYEQYF.

The CDR3 nucleotides read TGTGCCACGGGCCCGGGGGACGTAGAGACCCAGTACTTC. It encodes CATGPGDVETQYF. V is TRBV9 and J is TRBJ2-5, with TRBD2 as a possible D gene (6 bases). This CDR3 has 13 amino acids. The ends were cut back, 9 bases at V and 4 bases at J, with 16 bases in the middle. Germline CDR1 SGDLS, CDR2 YYNGEE.

V and J are TRBV2 and TRBJ1-6; a possible D gene is TRBD1 (6 bases). CDR1 is SNHLY and CDR2 is FYNNEI in the germline V gene. The ends were cut back, 6 bases at V and 5 bases at J, with 11 bases in the middle. The CDR3 loop spans 14 amino acids. The CDR3 DNA sequence: TGTGCCAGCAGGGCCCCAGGGGATAATTCACCCCTCCACTTT. The encoded protein is CASRAPGDNSPLHF. The whole variable domain, remainder taken from reference TRBV2 and TRBJ1-6, is EPEVTQTPSHQVTQMGQEVILRCVPISNHLYFYWYRQILGQKVEFLVSFYNNEISEKSEIFDDQFSVERPDGSNFTLKIRSTKLEDSAMYFCASRAPGDNSPLHFGNGTRLTVT.

For the CDR3, the DNA is TGTGCCAGCAGCGCGTCGACAGGGGCCAGGGGGGGCACTGAAGCTTTCTTT. Encoded protein: CASSASTGARGGTEAFF. The chain recombines TRBV9 with TRBJ1-1; TRBD1 agrees at 8 bases. This CDR3 is built from 17 residues. V shed 3 bases and J 4 bases; nucleotides not matched to a gene: 14. Per the germline V gene, CDR1 is SGDLS and CDR2 is YYNGEE.

J is TRBJ2-2 and V is TRBV11-2; D is ambiguous. Per germline, CDR1 SGHAT and CDR2 FQNNGV. V lost 0 bases to trimming and J lost 4 bases, with 15 bases between them. The CDR3 has 17 amino acids. DNA for the CDR3: TGTGCCAGCAGCTTAGATCGAGGTCCCGCGAGCACCGGGGAGCTGTTTTTT. Protein sequence: CASSLDRGPASTGELFF.

The V call is TRBV3-1 (or the pseudogene TRBV3-2), the J call TRBJ1-1; D is ambiguous. CDR1 is LGHDT, CDR2 YNNKEL, per germline (reference sequence). The CDR3 is 12 amino acids. Trimming pared 1 base from V and 8 bases from J, leaving 8 bases between. The CDR3 protein is CASSQVAGEAFF. The CDR3 DNA reads TGTGCCAGCAGCCAAGTAGCGGGGGAAGCTTTCTTT.

The chain carries TRBV30 and TRBJ1-5; 7 nucleotides agree with TRBD1. Germline V lookup: CDR1 GTSNPN, CDR2 SVGIG (reference sequence). This CDR3 is built from 16 residues. V lost 2 bases, J lost 2 bases, and 9 bases stayed unmatched. In DNA, the CDR3 is TGTGCCTGGAGTACCAGGGGGAATAAGGGCAATCAGCCCCAGCATTTT. The encoded protein is CAWSTRGNKGNQPQHF.

The chain is built from TRBV28 and TRBJ1-1; the match to TRBD1 covers 7 bases. Trimming took 6 bases from V and 9 from J; bases not matched to a gene: 16. Germline V gives CDR1 MDHEN, CDR2 SYDVKM. The CDR3 sequence is 15 residues long. CDR3 residues: CASSPDLRQGRQAFF. The CDR3 DNA reads as TGTGCCAGCAGCCCGGACCTTAGACAGGGCCGTCAAGCTTTCTTT.

V and J are TRBV6-6 and TRBJ1-2, with TRBD1 matching 8 bases. Germline lookup yields CDR1 MNHNY and CDR2 SVGAGI (reference sequence). CDR3 size: 18 residues. Trimming took 5 bases from V and 2 from J; bases not matched to a gene: 16. The CDR3 loop is CASSPGGAGARMNYGYTF. The DNA of the CDR3 is TGTGCCAGCAGTCCAGGGGGCGCTGGGGCAAGGATGAACTATGGCTACACCTTC.

A single count supports this clone. J is TRBJ1-3 and V is TRBV11-2; the D gene is possibly TRBD1 (6 bases). This CDR3 region has 15 residues. Germline V CDR1 and CDR2: SGHAT, FQNNGV. Trimming took off 1 base at V and 4 bases at J, with 11 bases between the two ends. CDR3 sequence: CASSLGGQGGNTIYF. The DNA for the CDR3 is TGTGCCAGCAGCTTAGGGGGGCAAGGAGGAAACACCATATATTTT.

The V and J genes are TRBV9 and TRBJ2-7, with 9 bases aligning to TRBD1. CDR3 length: 15 amino acids. V was clipped by 0 bases and J by 6 bases; unmatched bases: 7. CDR1 and CDR2 from the germline V gene are SGDLS and YYNGEE. CDR3 bases: TGTGCCAGCAGCGTAGATTGGGGACAGGGAAGCGAGCAGTACTTC. Encoded protein: CASSVDWGQGSEQYF.

V and J are TRBV10-3 and TRBJ1-3, with unresolved D. The ends were cut back, 10 bases at V and 3 bases at J, with 16 bases in the middle. The CDR3 has 14 residues. Germline lookup yields CDR1 ENHRY and CDR2 SYGVKD. CDR3: CATINGEGGNTIYF. CDR3 sequence (DNA): TGTGCCACTATTAACGGGGAAGGTGGAAACACCATATATTTT.

This clone has only a few counts. This chain uses TRBV6-5 with TRBJ1-3, with no clear D. Germline V gives CDR1 MNHEY, CDR2 SVGAGI. With 0 bases removed from V and 3 bases from J, the gap between germline ends came to 6 bases. This CDR3 has 14 residues. The CDR3 DNA sequence: TGTGCCAGCAGTTACTCATCCAGTGGAAACACCATATATTTT. Its protein is CASSYSSSGNTIYF.

The V call is TRBV5-4, the J call TRBJ2-5; tentatively, D is TRBD2 (6 bases). V gave up 3 bases and J gave up 1 base, with 16 bases separating them. Germline V gene sequence: CDR1 SGHNT, CDR2 YYREEE (reference sequence). This CDR3 has 16 amino acids. CDR3 in DNA: TGTGCCAGCAGCTCGGTGCGGGGAGGCCTCCAAGAGACCCAGTACTTC. Translating it yields CASSSVRGGLQETQYF. Filled out from reference TRBV5-4 and TRBJ2-5, the complete variable domain reads ETGVTQSPTHLIKTRGQQVTLRCSSQSGHNTVSWYQQALGQGPQFIFQYYREEENGRGNFPPRFSGLQFPNYSSELNVNALELDDSALYLCASSSVRGGLQETQYFGPGTRLLVL.

In this sample, this clone turned up a few times. The J gene is TRBJ1-2, the V gene TRBV30; tentatively, D is TRBD1 (6 bases). Germline values: CDR1 GTSNPN, CDR2 SVGIG (reference sequence). V shed 1 base and J shed 11 bases, with 17 bases lying between them. The CDR3 loop spans 13 amino acids. CDR3 region: CAWSGGNRAEYTF. CDR3 DNA sequence: TGTGCCTGGAGTGGAGGGAACAGGGCCGAATACACCTTC.

The chain uses TRBV19 and TRBJ1-4; D not certain. The CDR3 is 15 residues long. From germline, CDR1 is LNHDA and CDR2 SQIVND (reference sequence). The V end was cut by 5 bases, the J end by 3 bases, with 13 bases between. Here the CDR3 reads CASSLLRGANEKLFF. The DNA of the CDR3 is TGTGCCAGTAGTCTTTTGCGGGGAGCTAATGAAAAACTGTTTTTT.

V usage is TRBV19 and J usage is TRBJ1-6, with 9 bases identical to TRBD1. This CDR3 region has 12 residues. J gave up 9 bases and V 6 bases, and 0 bases lay outside the gene matches. Germline V gives CDR1 LNHDA, CDR2 SQIVND (reference sequence). The CDR3 region has the DNA TGTGCCAGTAGGGACAGGGGTTCACCCCTCCACTTT. It encodes CASRDRGSPLHF.

The rearrangement uses TRBV7-3 and TRBJ1-2; no firm D call. The V gene lost 2 bases and the J gene lost 5 bases, with 9 bases spanning the gap. This CDR3 comprises 13 residues. CDR1 is SGHTA and CDR2 is FQGTGA in the germline V gene. The CDR3 spells CASSLQREYGYTF. In DNA form, the CDR3 reads TGTGCCAGCAGCTTACAGCGGGAGTATGGCTACACCTTC.

The gene calls are TRBV11-2 and TRBJ1-3, with 10 bases aligning to TRBD1. J was trimmed by 3 bases and V by 2 bases; bases with no gene match: 13. The CDR3 extends over 19 amino acids. CDR1 is SGHAT, CDR2 FQNNGV, per germline. The CDR3, as DNA: TGTGCCAGCAGCTTATGGGCGGACAGGGGGAGTTTCTATGGAAACACCATATATTTT. Encoded protein: CASSLWADRGSFYGNTIYF.